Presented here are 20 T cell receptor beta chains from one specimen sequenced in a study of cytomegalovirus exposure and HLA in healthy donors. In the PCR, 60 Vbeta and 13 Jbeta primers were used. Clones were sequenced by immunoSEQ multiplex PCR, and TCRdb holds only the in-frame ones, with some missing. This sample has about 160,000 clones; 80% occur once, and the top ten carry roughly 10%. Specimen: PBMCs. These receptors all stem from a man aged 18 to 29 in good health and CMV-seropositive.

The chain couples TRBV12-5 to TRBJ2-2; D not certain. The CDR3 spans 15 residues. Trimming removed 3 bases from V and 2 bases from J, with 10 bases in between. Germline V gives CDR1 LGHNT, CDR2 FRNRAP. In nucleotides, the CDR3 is TGTGCTAGTGGTTTTGACTTTACAAACACCGGGGAGCTGTTTTTT. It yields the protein CASGFDFTNTGELFF. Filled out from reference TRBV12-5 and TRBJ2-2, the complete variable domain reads DARVTQTPRHKVTEMGQEVTMRCQPILGHNTVFWYRQTMMQGLELLAYFRNRAPLDDSGMPKDRFSAEMPDATLATLKIQPSEPRDSAVYFCASGFDFTNTGELFFGEGSRLTVL.

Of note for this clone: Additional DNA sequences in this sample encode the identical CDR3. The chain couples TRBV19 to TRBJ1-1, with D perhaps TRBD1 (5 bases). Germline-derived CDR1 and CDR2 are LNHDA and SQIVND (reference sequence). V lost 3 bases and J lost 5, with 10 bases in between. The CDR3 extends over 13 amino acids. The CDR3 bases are TGTGCCAGTAGTATTAATCGGGGGACTGAAGCTTTCTTT. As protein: CASSINRGTEAFF.

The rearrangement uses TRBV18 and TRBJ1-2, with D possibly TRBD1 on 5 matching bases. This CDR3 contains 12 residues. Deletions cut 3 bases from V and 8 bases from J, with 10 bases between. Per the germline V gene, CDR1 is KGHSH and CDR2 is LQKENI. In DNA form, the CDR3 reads TGTGCCAGCTCACCCGGACATGAAGGCTACACCTTC. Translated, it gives CASSPGHEGYTF.

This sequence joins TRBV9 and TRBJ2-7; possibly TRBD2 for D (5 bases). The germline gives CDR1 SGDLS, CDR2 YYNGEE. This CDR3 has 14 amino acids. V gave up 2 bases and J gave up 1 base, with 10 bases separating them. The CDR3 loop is CASSVGSGSYEQYF. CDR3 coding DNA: TGTGCCAGCAGCGTCGGGTCGGGATCCTACGAGCAGTACTTC.

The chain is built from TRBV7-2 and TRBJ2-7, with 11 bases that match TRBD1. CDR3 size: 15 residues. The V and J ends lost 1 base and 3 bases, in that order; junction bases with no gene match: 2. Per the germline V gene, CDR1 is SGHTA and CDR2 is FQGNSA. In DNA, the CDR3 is TGTGCCAGCAGCTTAGGGGACAGGGGGAACTACGAGCAGTACTTC. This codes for CASSLGDRGNYEQYF.

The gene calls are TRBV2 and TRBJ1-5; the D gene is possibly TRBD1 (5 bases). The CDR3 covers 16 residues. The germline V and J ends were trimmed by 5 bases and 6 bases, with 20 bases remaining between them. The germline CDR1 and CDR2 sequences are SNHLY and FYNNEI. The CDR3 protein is CASSSLAGYMSQPQHF. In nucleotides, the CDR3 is TGTGCCAGCAGTTCCTTGGCAGGGTATATGAGTCAGCCCCAGCATTTT.

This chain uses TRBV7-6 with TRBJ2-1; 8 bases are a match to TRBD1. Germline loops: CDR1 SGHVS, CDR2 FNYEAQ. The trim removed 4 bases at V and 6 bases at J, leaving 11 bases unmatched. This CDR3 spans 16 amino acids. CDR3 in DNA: TGTGCCAGCAGCTCACAACCCAGGACAGGGATCAATGAGCAGTTCTTC. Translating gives CASSSQPRTGINEQFF.

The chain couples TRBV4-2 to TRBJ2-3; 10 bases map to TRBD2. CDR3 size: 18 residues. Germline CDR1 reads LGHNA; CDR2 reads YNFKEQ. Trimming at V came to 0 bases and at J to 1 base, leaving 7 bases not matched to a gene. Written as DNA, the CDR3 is TGTGCCAGCAGCCAAGAGAGAGCCGGGACTAGCGGCACAGATACGCAGTATTTT. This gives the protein CASSQERAGTSGTDTQYF.

The DNA of the CDR3 is TGCGCCAGCAGCCCACAAGGCGGCAGGGGGAGACTGGGGACTGAAGCTTTCTTT. Translated, it gives CASSPQGGRGRLGTEAFF. The V and J genes are TRBV4-1 and TRBJ1-1; 7 nucleotides match TRBD1. The trim removed 4 bases at V and 5 bases at J, leaving 19 bases unmatched. Per the germline V gene, CDR1 is MGHRA and CDR2 is YSYEKL. The CDR3 is 18 amino acids.

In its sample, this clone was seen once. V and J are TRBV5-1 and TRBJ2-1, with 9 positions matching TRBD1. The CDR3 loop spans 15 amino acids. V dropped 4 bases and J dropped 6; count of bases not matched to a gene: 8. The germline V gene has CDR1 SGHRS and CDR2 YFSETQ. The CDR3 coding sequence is TGCGCCAGCAGCCCCCCTGTGACAGGGGGCAATGAGCAGTTCTTC. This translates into CASSPPVTGGNEQFF.

CDR3 region: CASSLTGANTEAFF. In nucleotides, the CDR3 is TGTGCCAGCAGTTTAACAGGGGCGAACACTGAAGCTTTCTTT. V and J are TRBV28 and TRBJ1-1, with TRBD1 identical over 7 bases. CDR1 MDHEN and CDR2 SYDVKM come from the germline V gene. Unmatched junction bases numbered 1, after V lost 2 bases and J lost 1 base. The CDR3 loop spans 14 amino acids. The full variable domain, in which reference TRBV28 and TRBJ1-1 provide the parts outside the CDR3, is DVKVTQSSRYLVKRTGEKVFLECVQDMDHENMFWYRQDPGLGLRLIYFSYDVKMKEKGDIPEGYSVSREKKERFSLILESASTNQTSMYLCASSLTGANTEAFFGQGTRLTVV.

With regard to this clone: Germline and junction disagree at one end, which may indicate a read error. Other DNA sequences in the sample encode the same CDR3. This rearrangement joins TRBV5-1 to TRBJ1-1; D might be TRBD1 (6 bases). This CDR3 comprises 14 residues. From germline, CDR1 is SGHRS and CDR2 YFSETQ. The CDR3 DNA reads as TGCGCCAGCAGACCTACCACAGGGAACACTGAAGCCTTCTTT. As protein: CASRPTTGNTEAFF.

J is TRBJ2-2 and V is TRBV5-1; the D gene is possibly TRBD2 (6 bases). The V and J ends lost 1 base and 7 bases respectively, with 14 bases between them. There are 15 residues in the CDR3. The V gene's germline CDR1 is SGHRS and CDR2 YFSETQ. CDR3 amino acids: CASSLRGMSVGELFF. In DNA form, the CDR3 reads TGCGCCAGCAGCTTGCGGGGGATGTCGGTCGGGGAGCTGTTTTTT.

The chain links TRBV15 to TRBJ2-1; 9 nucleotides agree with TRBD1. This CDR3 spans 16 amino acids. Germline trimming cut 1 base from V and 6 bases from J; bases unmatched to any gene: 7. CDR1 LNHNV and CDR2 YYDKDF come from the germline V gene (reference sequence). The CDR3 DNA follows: TGTGCCACCAGCAGAGCGACGGGACAGGGTATCAATGAGCAGTTCTTC. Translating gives CATSRATGQGINEQFF.

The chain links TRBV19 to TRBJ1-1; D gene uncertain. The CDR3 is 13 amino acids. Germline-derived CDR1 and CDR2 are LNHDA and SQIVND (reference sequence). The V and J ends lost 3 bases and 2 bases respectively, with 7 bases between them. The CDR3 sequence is CASSIFLNTEAFF. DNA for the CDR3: TGTGCCAGTAGTATCTTCCTAAACACTGAAGCTTTCTTT.

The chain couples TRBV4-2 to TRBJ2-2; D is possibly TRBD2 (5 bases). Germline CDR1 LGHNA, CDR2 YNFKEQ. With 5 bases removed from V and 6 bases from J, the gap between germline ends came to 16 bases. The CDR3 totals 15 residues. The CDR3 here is CASSILLDDAGELFF. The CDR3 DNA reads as TGTGCCAGCAGCATTCTACTAGATGACGCCGGGGAGCTGTTTTTT.

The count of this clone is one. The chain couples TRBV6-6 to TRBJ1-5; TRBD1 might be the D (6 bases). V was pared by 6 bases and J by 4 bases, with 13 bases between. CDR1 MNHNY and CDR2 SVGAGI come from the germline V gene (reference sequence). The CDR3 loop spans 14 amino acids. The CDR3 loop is CASRPGQLNQPQHF. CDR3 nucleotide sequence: TGTGCCAGCAGGCCCGGACAGCTAAATCAGCCCCAGCATTTT.

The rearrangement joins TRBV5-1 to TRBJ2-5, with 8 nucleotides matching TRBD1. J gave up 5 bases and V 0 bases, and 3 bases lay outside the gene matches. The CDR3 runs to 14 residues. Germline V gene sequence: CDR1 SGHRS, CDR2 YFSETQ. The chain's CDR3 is CASSLAGGRETQYF. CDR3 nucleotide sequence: TGCGCCAGCAGCTTGGCAGGGGGCCGTGAGACCCAGTACTTC. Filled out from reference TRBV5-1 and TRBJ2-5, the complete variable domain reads KAGVTQTPRYLIKTRGQQVTLSCSPISGHRSVSWYQQTPGQGLQFLFEYFSETQRNKGNFPGRFSGRQFSNSRSEMNVSTLELGDSALYLCASSLAGGRETQYFGPGTRLLVL.

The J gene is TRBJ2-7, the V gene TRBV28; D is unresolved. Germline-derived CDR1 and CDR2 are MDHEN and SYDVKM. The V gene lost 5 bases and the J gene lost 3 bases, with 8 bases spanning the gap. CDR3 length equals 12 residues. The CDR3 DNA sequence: TGTGCCAGCAGTGCACAGATCTACGAGCAGTACTTC. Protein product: CASSAQIYEQYF.

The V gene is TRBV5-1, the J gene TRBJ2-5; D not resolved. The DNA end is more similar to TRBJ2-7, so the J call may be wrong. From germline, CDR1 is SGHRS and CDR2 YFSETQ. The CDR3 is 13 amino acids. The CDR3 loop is CASSLDVSYEQYF. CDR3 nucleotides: TGCGCCAGCAGCTTGGATGTGAGCTACGAGCAGTACTTC.